The present entry profiles one T cell receptor beta chain with its context. With 4 bases clipped from V and 2 bases from J, the junction kept 5 bases outside the gene matches. Germline CDR1 MGHRA, CDR2 YSYEKL. The CDR3 length is 15 residues. TCRdb's copy holds only in-frame clones and misses some; the assay was immunoSEQ multiplex PCR. In the table there are 130,000 to 150,000 clones, roughly 83% of which are singletons. The sample comes from a study of blood T cell repertoires in COVID-19. The sequenced material came from PBMCs or T cells enriched from blood (not recorded which). The chain carries TRBV4-1 and TRBJ2-7; 10 nucleotides agree with TRBD2. The sequence came from a man between 35 and 55 years old with acute COVID-19. CDR3 sequence reads: CASSPSAGGAYEQYF. CDR3 sequence (DNA): TGCGCCAGCAGCCCATCAGCGGGAGGGGCCTACGAGCAGTACTTC.